The 10 T cell receptor beta chains below come from one sample, sequenced in a study of T cell clones after liver transplantation. Repertoires were generated with immunoSEQ multiplex PCR, while TCRdb's copy carries only in-frame clones and drops some. Of 55,000 or so clones listed, 71% were seen once; the top ten hold roughly 15%. The material was CD4+ T cells from blood, obtained before liver transplant. The origin of the receptors is a human donor who received a liver transplant.

The genes are TRBV18 and TRBJ1-4; D not resolved. V was cut by 2 bases and J by 4 bases, with 8 bases left in between. The CDR3 consists of 14 residues. Germline values: CDR1 KGHSH, CDR2 LQKENI. CDR3 DNA: TGTGCCAGCTCACCAGGACTGAGTAATGAAAAACTGTTTTTT. It translates to CASSPGLSNEKLFF. The full variable domain, with the rest looked up from reference TRBV18 and TRBJ1-4, is NAGVMQNPRHLVRRRGQEARLRCSPMKGHSHVYWYRQLPEEGLKFMVYLQKENIIDESGMPKERFSAEFPKEGPSILRIQQVVRGDSAAYFCASSPGLSNEKLFFGSGTQLSVL.

The DNA for the CDR3 is TGTGCCAGCAGCTTTTCAGGGGCGGAAAATCAGCCCCAGCATTTT. Its translation: CASSFSGAENQPQHF. The V and J genes are TRBV7-9 and TRBJ1-5; D possibly corresponds to TRBD1 (6 bases). The germline gives CDR1 SEHNR, CDR2 FQNEAQ (reference sequence). Trimming stripped 3 bases from V and 4 bases from J, with 13 bases between. CDR3 size: 15 residues. The full variable domain, with the rest looked up from reference TRBV7-9 and TRBJ1-5, is DTGVSQNPRHKITKRGQNVTFRCDPISEHNRLYWYRQTLGQGPEFLTYFQNEAQLEKSRLLSDRFSAERPKGSFSTLEIQRTEQGDSAMYLCASSFSGAENQPQHFGDGTRLSIL.

The chain carries TRBV10-3 and TRBJ1-5; TRBD1 might be the D (5 bases). The V gene's germline CDR1 is ENHRY and CDR2 SYGVKD. There are 16 residues in the CDR3. V lost 4 bases to trimming and J lost 0 bases, with 13 bases between them. Here the CDR3 reads CAISADNPVSNQPQHF. The DNA for the CDR3 is TGTGCCATCAGTGCGGACAACCCGGTTAGCAATCAGCCCCAGCATTTT.

The chain employs TRBV6-1 and TRBJ2-2; D is unresolved. The CDR3 has 16 amino acids. Germline V gene data show CDR1 as MNHNS and CDR2 as SASEGT. V shed 4 bases and J shed 7 bases, with 19 bases lying between them. The CDR3, as DNA: TGTGCCAGCAGTGCGCAGCGAGCTCCTTATGGCGGGGAGCTGTTTTTT. This translates into CASSAQRAPYGGELFF.

This chain joins TRBV14 and TRBJ1-4; 8 positions agree with TRBD1. V dropped 4 bases and J dropped 8; count of bases not matched to a gene: 12. The germline V gene encodes CDR1 SGHDN and CDR2 FVKESK. CDR3 length equals 16 residues. The CDR3, as DNA: TGTGCCAGCAGCCGCCTAAGGGGACAGGCAGGGGAAAAACTGTTTTTT. The encoded protein is CASSRLRGQAGEKLFF.

The chain carries TRBV7-9 and TRBJ2-3, with D tentatively TRBD2 (6 bases). The germline V and J ends were trimmed by 5 bases and 3 bases, with 12 bases remaining between them. Looked up from germline, CDR1 is SEHNR and CDR2 is FQNEAQ (reference sequence). The CDR3 runs 14 residues. CDR3 loop: CASSPGVPTDTQYF. The DNA of the CDR3 is TGTGCCAGCAGCCCGGGGGTTCCGACAGATACGCAGTATTTT.

This chain uses TRBV19 with TRBJ2-7, with a weak D call TRBD1 (5 bases). This CDR3 comprises 15 residues. Between the trimmed V and J ends, which lost 3 bases and 1 base, there was a span of 13 bases. The germline CDR1 and CDR2 sequences are LNHDA and SQIVND (reference sequence). The CDR3: CASSIDSSLSYEQYF. The DNA for the CDR3 is TGTGCCAGTAGTATCGACAGTAGTCTATCCTACGAGCAGTACTTC.

This clone occurred once. The chain combines TRBV21-1 with TRBJ1-2; the table's TRBD1 call for D was not verified on the DNA. TRBV21-1 constitutes a pseudogene. CDR3 length: 18 amino acids. The CDR3 sequence: CASAGPDDSGGPNYGYTF. The CDR3, as DNA: TGTGCCAGCGCAGGCCCAGATGATTCAGGGGGCCCAAACTATGGCTACACCTTC.

This clone is medium-sized (0.01 to 0.1%) by share. This chain uses TRBV6-6 with TRBJ2-7; TRBD1 agrees at 11 bases. CDR3 length: 15 residues. The V and J ends lost 6 bases and 2 bases, in that order; junction bases with no gene match: 6. The germline V gene has CDR1 MNHNY and CDR2 SVGAGI (reference sequence). This CDR3 reads CASRDRTGGAYEQYF. The CDR3 region has the DNA TGTGCCAGCAGAGATAGGACAGGGGGCGCCTACGAGCAGTACTTC.

This rearrangement joins TRBV7-6 to TRBJ2-7; 8 bases fit TRBD2. V shed 1 base, J shed 2 bases, and the junction held 4 bases outside the gene matches. Germline CDR1 is SGHVS and CDR2 is FNYEAQ. This CDR3 contains 15 residues. DNA of the CDR3: TGTGCCAGCAGCTTAGTCGCGGGGGGTACCTACGAGCAGTACTTC. Protein sequence: CASSLVAGGTYEQYF.